The 11 T cell receptor beta chains below were found in one sample sequenced in a study of cytomegalovirus exposure and HLA in healthy donors. Primers for the PCR totalled 60 Vbeta and 13 Jbeta. Method: immunoSEQ multiplex PCR; TCRdb's copy keeps in-frame clones and lacks some. The table lists approximately 170,000 clones, roughly 80% of them singletons. The specimen was PBMCs. These TCRs come from a woman younger than 30 in good health and CMV-seronegative.

The rearrangement links TRBV28 to TRBJ1-2; 8 positions agree with TRBD1. CDR1 is MDHEN and CDR2 is SYDVKM in the germline V gene. The CDR3 sequence is 16 residues long. J gave up 4 bases and V 2 bases, and 9 bases lay outside the gene matches. The CDR3 loop reads CASSLSWTGTLYGYTF. For the CDR3, the DNA is TGTGCCAGCAGTTTAAGCTGGACAGGGACCCTCTATGGCTACACCTTC.

The sample holds one count of this clone. V is TRBV7-9 and J is TRBJ1-6, with 8 positions matching TRBD1. V trimming: 0 bases; J trimming: 14 bases; junction bases outside the gene matches: 15. Germline V gene sequence: CDR1 SEHNR, CDR2 FQNEAQ (reference sequence). The CDR3 consists of 17 residues. The CDR3 spells CASSLAPPGTGSSALHF. The CDR3 DNA reads as TGTGCCAGCAGCTTAGCCCCTCCCGGGACAGGTTCGTCGGCCCTCCACTTT.

The chain couples TRBV11-3 to TRBJ1-1; no reliable D call. This CDR3 comprises 13 residues. V was cut by 5 bases and J by 8 bases, with 15 bases left in between. Germline CDR1 is SGHNT and CDR2 is YENEEA. CDR3 coding DNA: TGTGCCAGCAGCAAAAACGAGGGTGAGGAAGCTTTCTTT. Protein product: CASSKNEGEEAFF.

Here the CDR3 DNA reads TGTGCCAGCAGAGGGGACTCCTACGAGCAGTACTTC. The encoded protein is CASRGDSYEQYF. This chain uses TRBV6-1 with TRBJ2-7; possibly TRBD1 for D (5 bases). CDR3 length: 12 residues. Germline CDR1 reads MNHNS; CDR2 reads SASEGT. V was pared by 6 bases and J by 0 bases, with 6 bases between.

V gene TRBV19 combines with J gene TRBJ1-2; TRBD1 matches 9 bases. Losses at the gene ends were 3 bases for V and 4 bases for J; bases not matched to a gene: 6. The CDR3 spans 15 residues. The V gene's germline CDR1 is LNHDA and CDR2 SQIVND (reference sequence). This chain's CDR3 is CASSIRGQGGYGYTF. DNA of the CDR3: TGTGCCAGTAGTATTAGGGGACAGGGCGGCTATGGCTACACCTTC.

This clone was observed a handful of times. The CDR3 spells CSTRQGYNQPQHF. CDR3 coding DNA: TGCAGCACCCGACAGGGGTACAATCAGCCCCAGCATTTT. The rearrangement uses TRBV29-1 and TRBJ1-5, with 8 bases that match TRBD1. V dropped 8 bases and J dropped 3; count of bases not matched to a gene: 6. Germline V gene sequence: CDR1 SQVTM, CDR2 ANQGSEA. CDR3 length: 13 residues.

This clone was counted a single time. The V gene is TRBV19, the J gene TRBJ1-5; D unclear. Between the trimmed V and J ends, which lost 1 base and 0 bases, there was a span of 10 bases. This CDR3 has 16 amino acids. Germline lookup yields CDR1 LNHDA and CDR2 SQIVND (reference sequence). In DNA, the CDR3 is TGTGCCAGTAGTATAGGAGGGCTAGATAGCAATCAGCCCCAGCATTTT. This translates into CASSIGGLDSNQPQHF.

The chain joins TRBV9 to TRBJ1-1, with D hard to call. CDR3 length equals 15 residues. Trimming removed 2 bases at V and 0 bases at J, with 11 bases between. Per germline, CDR1 SGDLS and CDR2 YYNGEE. CDR3 in amino acids: CASSVEGVVNTEAFF. In nucleotides, the CDR3 is TGTGCCAGCAGCGTGGAGGGTGTGGTGAACACTGAAGCTTTCTTT.

This clone has only a few counts. V and J are TRBV7-9 and TRBJ2-1; 8 bases match TRBD2. The junction had 11 bases not matched to a gene; V was cut back by 5 bases and J by 8 bases. Germline CDR1 is SEHNR and CDR2 is FQNEAQ (reference sequence). The CDR3 spans 15 residues. CDR3 sequence: CASSLLAGKVHEQFF. CDR3 DNA: TGTGCCAGCAGCCTTTTAGCGGGAAAGGTCCATGAGCAGTTCTTC.

The chain uses TRBV27 and TRBJ1-6; tentative D call: TRBD1 (5 bases). Germline loops: CDR1 MNHEY, CDR2 SMNVEV (reference sequence). This CDR3 region has 15 residues. V shed 6 bases and J shed 0 bases, with 9 bases lying between them. CDR3 DNA sequence: TGTGCCAGCAGAAGCGGGGGCTCCTATAATTCACCCCTCCACTTT. Its protein product is CASRSGGSYNSPLHF.

V and J are TRBV5-1 and TRBJ2-3; D is perhaps TRBD2 (5 bases). Germline-derived CDR1 and CDR2 are SGHRS and YFSETQ. This CDR3 has 14 residues. Trimming cost V 3 bases and J 3 bases, with 11 bases left between them. The CDR3 DNA sequence: TGCGCCAGCAGCTCAAATACGGGGACAGATACGCAGTATTTT. Amino acids: CASSSNTGTDTQYF.